This is a list of T cell receptor beta chains from one sample in a study of response to subunit inactivated influenza vaccine. Using its own MiXCR run on the RT-PCR reads, TCRdb lists one record per CDR3 protein. The sample has about 830,000 distinct CDR3 sequences, less than 20% seen once; the top ten hold 9.5% to 13%. This specimen was PBMCs from blood, taken around 5 days after vaccination. Receptors originate from a man between 45 and 60 years old who received an inactivated influenza vaccine. CDR3s include the opening cysteine and the closing phenylalanine or tryptophan. The order of the fields is V gene, D gene, clone size, J gene, CDR3 DNA, CDR3 protein. D genes are given only for firm matches. The listing skips clone size in some rows; elsewhere it reads once, few, many or a size class.

v_call: TRBV10-2
d_call: NA
clone_size: few
j_call: TRBJ1-2
cdr3_nt: TGCGCCAGCAGAAGGGACACCCACTATGGCTACACCTTC
cdr3_aa: CASRRDTHYGYTF

v_call: TRBV20-1
d_call: NA
clone_size: few
j_call: TRBJ1-2
cdr3_nt: TGCAGTGCTAGAGACCAAGGCCTTTCTAACTATGGCTACACCTTC
cdr3_aa: CSARDQGLSNYGYTF

v_call: TRBV29-1
d_call: NA
clone_size: many
j_call: TRBJ2-7
cdr3_nt: TGCAGCGTTCTTACAGCCTCCTACGAGCAGTACTTC
cdr3_aa: CSVLTASYEQYF

v_call: TRBV4-1
d_call: NA
clone_size: few
j_call: TRBJ2-1
cdr3_nt: TGCGCCAGCAGTGGGGGCAACGTGGAGCAGTTCTTC
cdr3_aa: CASSGGNVEQFF

v_call: TRBV4-3
d_call: NA
clone_size: NA
j_call: TRBJ1-3
cdr3_nt: TGCGCCAGCAGCCAGTACACAGGTGGAGGAAACACCATATATTTT
cdr3_aa: CASSQYTGGGNTIYF

v_call: TRBV27
d_call: NA
clone_size: few
j_call: TRBJ2-1
cdr3_nt: TGTGCCAGCAGTGGGGACCTCCTCAGCTCCTACAATGAGCAGTTCTTC
cdr3_aa: CASSGDLLSSYNEQFF

v_call: TRBV24-1
d_call: TRBD2
clone_size: NA
j_call: TRBJ2-7
cdr3_nt: TGTGCCACCAGTGATTTCGGGACTACCGAGCAGTACTTC
cdr3_aa: CATSDFGTTEQYF

v_call: TRBV6-2/TRBV6-3
d_call: TRBD2
clone_size: NA
j_call: TRBJ2-1
cdr3_nt: TGTGCCAGCAGTTACGGGTTTGGTAGCGGGGATGGACAGTTCTTC
cdr3_aa: CASSYGFGSGDGQFF

v_call: TRBV12-3/TRBV12-4
d_call: TRBD1
clone_size: NA
j_call: TRBJ1-1
cdr3_nt: TGTGCCAGCAGGCCGGGACAGATGAACACTGAAGCTTACTTT
cdr3_aa: CASRPGQMNTEAYF

v_call: TRBV6-2/TRBV6-3
d_call: NA
clone_size: NA
j_call: TRBJ2-2
cdr3_nt: TGTGCCAGCACCCACACCGCGGTACCAACCGGGGAGCTGTTTTTT
cdr3_aa: CASTHTAVPTGELFF

v_call: TRBV15
d_call: NA
clone_size: NA
j_call: TRBJ2-7
cdr3_nt: TGTGCCACCAGCAGAGAAAATGGCGTGCAGTACTTC
cdr3_aa: CATSRENGVQYF

v_call: TRBV10-3
d_call: NA
clone_size: few
j_call: TRBJ2-7
cdr3_nt: TGTGCCATCAGTGAGTTTACAGGGAGCTACGAGCAGTACTTC
cdr3_aa: CAISEFTGSYEQYF

v_call: TRBV7-9
d_call: NA
clone_size: few
j_call: TRBJ1-1
cdr3_nt: TGTGCCAGCAGTCGCGGGTTGCTGAACACTGAAGCTTTCTTT
cdr3_aa: CASSRGLLNTEAFF

v_call: TRBV20-1
d_call: NA
clone_size: few
j_call: TRBJ1-6
cdr3_nt: TGCAGTGCTAGCGTCGGGGGAGGGGTTGACAATTCACCCCTCCACTTT
cdr3_aa: CSASVGGGVDNSPLHF

v_call: TRBV20-1
d_call: TRBD1
clone_size: few
j_call: TRBJ2-2
cdr3_nt: TGCAGTGCTAGAGACCCGGGACAGGGGATTTGGACCGGGGAGCTGTTTTTT
cdr3_aa: CSARDPGQGIWTGELFF

v_call: TRBV14
d_call: TRBD1
clone_size: few
j_call: TRBJ1-2
cdr3_nt: TGTGCCAGCAGCCCGGGACAGGGGCATGGCTACACCTTC
cdr3_aa: CASSPGQGHGYTF

v_call: TRBV20-1
d_call: NA
clone_size: NA
j_call: TRBJ1-2
cdr3_nt: TGCAGTGCTAGAGATGCAGGGACGGGCTATGGCTACACCTTC
cdr3_aa: CSARDAGTGYGYTF

v_call: TRBV12-3/TRBV12-4
d_call: TRBD2
clone_size: many
j_call: TRBJ2-3
cdr3_nt: TGTGCCAGCAGTGGCCCTAGCGGGCTAAGCACAGATACGCAGTATTTT
cdr3_aa: CASSGPSGLSTDTQYF

v_call: TRBV3-1
d_call: NA
clone_size: NA
j_call: TRBJ2-4
cdr3_nt: TGTGCCAGCAGCCAAGATCTGGGGGAACTAGCCAAAAACATTCAGTACTTC
cdr3_aa: CASSQDLGELAKNIQYF

v_call: TRBV9
d_call: TRBD1
clone_size: few
j_call: TRBJ2-7
cdr3_nt: TGTGCCAGCCAGGGGCAGGGGGCCGAGCAGTACTTC
cdr3_aa: CASQGQGAEQYF

v_call: TRBV6-2/TRBV6-3
d_call: TRBD2
clone_size: NA
j_call: TRBJ2-7
cdr3_nt: TGTGCCAGCAGCCGAACAGGACTAGCGGGGAAGACCTACGAGCAGTACTTC
cdr3_aa: CASSRTGLAGKTYEQYF

v_call: TRBV29-1
d_call: TRBD2
clone_size: few
j_call: TRBJ2-7
cdr3_nt: TGCAGCGTTGTTAGCGGGAGATCCTACGAGCAGTACTTC
cdr3_aa: CSVVSGRSYEQYF

v_call: TRBV12-3/TRBV12-4
d_call: TRBD2
clone_size: NA
j_call: TRBJ2-3
cdr3_nt: TGTGCCAGCAGTTCTGGACTAGCGGCAATCACAGATACGCAGTATTTT
cdr3_aa: CASSSGLAAITDTQYF

v_call: TRBV7-9
d_call: NA
clone_size: NA
j_call: TRBJ2-2
cdr3_nt: TGTGCCAGCAGCATCCGACCCGGGGAGCTGTTTTTT
cdr3_aa: CASSIRPGELFF

v_call: TRBV7-8
d_call: NA
clone_size: NA
j_call: TRBJ2-5
cdr3_nt: TGTGCCAGCAGCTTAGAAACGTGGGCAGAGACCCAGTACTTC
cdr3_aa: CASSLETWAETQYF

v_call: TRBV5-1
d_call: NA
clone_size: many
j_call: TRBJ2-1
cdr3_nt: TGCGCCAGCAGCTTGGTGGCAGCCAACAATGAGCAGTTCTTC
cdr3_aa: CASSLVAANNEQFF

v_call: TRBV12-3/TRBV12-4
d_call: TRBD1
clone_size: NA
j_call: TRBJ2-1
cdr3_nt: TGTGCCAGCAGTCAAACAGGGGACTACAATGAGCAGTTCTTC
cdr3_aa: CASSQTGDYNEQFF

v_call: TRBV30
d_call: NA
clone_size: few
j_call: TRBJ2-2
cdr3_nt: TGTGCCTGGAGCCGGGACCGGTACACCGGGGAGCTGTTTTTT
cdr3_aa: CAWSRDRYTGELFF

v_call: TRBV30
d_call: NA
clone_size: NA
j_call: TRBJ1-6
cdr3_nt: TGTGCCTGGAGGGCGGGGGGGAATTCACCCCTCCACTTT
cdr3_aa: CAWRAGGNSPLHF

v_call: TRBV3-1
d_call: NA
clone_size: NA
j_call: TRBJ1-1
cdr3_nt: TGTGCCAGCAGCCAAGATAGGGCGAACACTGAAGCTTTCTTT
cdr3_aa: CASSQDRANTEAFF

v_call: TRBV29-1
d_call: NA
clone_size: NA
j_call: TRBJ2-1
cdr3_nt: TGCAGCGTTGGACGGCTGGGACTCTACAATGAGCAGTTCTTC
cdr3_aa: CSVGRLGLYNEQFF

v_call: TRBV13
d_call: TRBD2
clone_size: few
j_call: TRBJ2-7
cdr3_nt: TGTGCCAGCAGCTTAAGGCGCAGCGGGAGTTCCTACGAGCAGTACTTC
cdr3_aa: CASSLRRSGSSYEQYF

v_call: TRBV10-3
d_call: NA
clone_size: few
j_call: TRBJ1-5
cdr3_nt: TGTGCCATCAGTGAATCCGGACAGTTCAATCAGCCCCAGCATTTT
cdr3_aa: CAISESGQFNQPQHF

v_call: TRBV10-2
d_call: NA
clone_size: few
j_call: TRBJ2-3
cdr3_nt: TGCGCCAGCAGGACCCCTAGGGATGCTACGCAGTATTTT
cdr3_aa: CASRTPRDATQYF

v_call: TRBV9
d_call: NA
clone_size: few
j_call: TRBJ2-2
cdr3_nt: TGTGCCAGCAGCGTAGAACTAGGGGACACCGGGGAGCTGTTTTTT
cdr3_aa: CASSVELGDTGELFF

v_call: TRBV11-2
d_call: TRBD1
clone_size: NA
j_call: TRBJ2-1
cdr3_nt: TGTGCCAGCAGCGTCCGGGACAGATACAATGAGCAGTTCTTC
cdr3_aa: CASSVRDRYNEQFF

v_call: TRBV5-1
d_call: NA
clone_size: NA
j_call: TRBJ2-3
cdr3_nt: TGCGCCAGCAGCCCCAGTTGGGCAGATACGCAGTATTTT
cdr3_aa: CASSPSWADTQYF

v_call: TRBV5-6
d_call: NA
clone_size: NA
j_call: TRBJ2-4
cdr3_nt: TGTGCCAGCAGCGGAGCCTTAGCCAAAAACATTCAGTACTTC
cdr3_aa: CASSGALAKNIQYF

v_call: TRBV12-3/TRBV12-4
d_call: TRBD1
clone_size: NA
j_call: TRBJ2-1
cdr3_nt: TGTGCCAGCATCTCACGGGACAGGGGCCACAATGAGCAGTTCTTC
cdr3_aa: CASISRDRGHNEQFF

v_call: TRBV5-1
d_call: NA
clone_size: few
j_call: TRBJ2-7
cdr3_nt: TGCGCCAGCAGCTTTTTGGGGGCAAGCGCCTACGAGCAGTACTTC
cdr3_aa: CASSFLGASAYEQYF

v_call: TRBV4-2
d_call: NA
clone_size: NA
j_call: TRBJ1-5
cdr3_nt: TGTGCCAGCAGCCAAGAAGGGGGGGTTCAGCCCCAGCATTTT
cdr3_aa: CASSQEGGVQPQHF

v_call: TRBV24-1
d_call: TRBD1
clone_size: many
j_call: TRBJ1-2
cdr3_nt: TGTGCCACCAGTGACCCTGCAGGGGGTCAAGATGGCTACACCTTC
cdr3_aa: CATSDPAGGQDGYTF

v_call: TRBV20-1
d_call: TRBD2
clone_size: NA
j_call: TRBJ2-5
cdr3_nt: TGCAGTGCTAGGCGACTAGCGGGGGCCCAAGAGACCCAGTACTTC
cdr3_aa: CSARRLAGAQETQYF

v_call: TRBV20-1
d_call: NA
clone_size: NA
j_call: TRBJ2-7
cdr3_nt: TGCAGTGCTACTAAACCAGGGGCCCTCCGGGAGCAGTACTTC
cdr3_aa: CSATKPGALREQYF

v_call: TRBV24-1
d_call: NA
clone_size: few
j_call: TRBJ2-1
cdr3_nt: TGTGCCACCAGTGACCAAGACTCGCACAGAGACAATGAGCAGTTCTTC
cdr3_aa: CATSDQDSHRDNEQFF

v_call: TRBV7-7
d_call: TRBD1
clone_size: NA
j_call: TRBJ2-1
cdr3_nt: TGTGCTAGCAGCTTAGCGCAGGGGGCGAATGAGCAGTTCTTC
cdr3_aa: CASSLAQGANEQFF

v_call: TRBV15
d_call: TRBD2
clone_size: NA
j_call: TRBJ2-1
cdr3_nt: TGTGCCACCAGCAGCGATCTAGCGGGGGGCTCCTACAATGAGCAGTTCTTC
cdr3_aa: CATSSDLAGGSYNEQFF

v_call: TRBV5-1
d_call: NA
clone_size: NA
j_call: TRBJ2-1
cdr3_nt: TGCGCCAGCAGCCCCGGGACGGTGCTTTACAATGAGCAGTTCTTC
cdr3_aa: CASSPGTVLYNEQFF

v_call: TRBV6-2/TRBV6-3
d_call: NA
clone_size: NA
j_call: TRBJ2-7
cdr3_nt: TGTGCCAGCAGTTACGTGGCCAGGACACCCTACGAGCAGTACTTC
cdr3_aa: CASSYVARTPYEQYF

v_call: TRBV12-3/TRBV12-4
d_call: TRBD1
clone_size: few
j_call: TRBJ1-5
cdr3_nt: TGTGCCAGCAGGCAGGGGGGGCGAGATCAGCCCCAGCATTTT
cdr3_aa: CASRQGGRDQPQHF

v_call: TRBV5-1
d_call: TRBD1
clone_size: NA
j_call: TRBJ2-5
cdr3_nt: TGCGCCAGCAGCCCAGGGGGCGTTCAAGAGACCCAGTCCTTC
cdr3_aa: CASSPGGVQETQSF